This T cell receptor beta chain was profiled in a study of blood T cell repertoires in COVID-19 (dated by TCRdb to the early 2020s). Regarding the study in general: Samples from collaborators originated in the United States, Italy and Spain and spanned both the acute and convalescent phases of COVID-19. The samples were drawn from the first 160 participants of the ongoing ImmuneRACE study and from about 1,200 subjects provided by 6 global collaborators. The material from the prospective study consisted of cDNA or gDNA derived from T cells, B-cell-depleted T cells, or PBMCs. The dataset comprised deeply sampled blood TCRbeta repertoires from subjects exposed to, actively infected with, or recovered from COVID-19. Where HLA class I and class II types were available, the types were taken from metadata supplied by the sample provider, not from assay-based typing. A de-identified subject ID, COVID-19 status, age in years and sex were almost always included in the sample metadata. The repertoires were made available in a free public database intended to serve as a resource for research on the immune response to SARS-CoV-2.

Study-level results and caveats: Clinical and demographic metadata were provided uncurated, with the amount varying by source and participant.

TCRbeta CDR3 regions were amplified from genomic DNA using the immunoSEQ Assay, a bias-controlled multiplex PCR. The original methods were these. The number of nucleated cells in each sample was estimated by amplification of reference gene primers within the assay. To quantify the absolute abundance of each unique TCRbeta CDR3 rearrangement, sequence reads were collapsed and filtered. For each sample, productive Simpson clonality was calculated by taking the square root of Simpson's diversity index across productive rearrangements. In TCRdb, the immuneACCESS table is reduced to in-frame sequences with V and J assigned. These tables do not hold every clone; where another copy was compared, an unresolved V gene accounts for under half, and the others remain unexplained. That table furnishes V, J and clone size, whereas the DNA furnished D and trimming. The sample table lists around 170,000 clones, about 86% of them with a count of one. The ten largest clones take up around 6.6% of the sample.

Turning to this clone: Its target antigen remains unknown. No base quality information exists; no much larger clone differs at one position.

The collaborating institutions used their own protocols to collect whole blood in K2EDTA tubes. Collaborator samples were shipped for TCRbeta analysis as frozen whole blood, isolated PBMCs, or DNA extracted from either sample type. CDR1 and CDR2, looked up from the germline V gene, are SGHRS and YFSETQ. There are 15 amino acids in the CDR3, from cysteine to phenylalanine inclusive. Only CDR3 DNA remains: 45 bases, in frame from the first base. The junction shows trimming of 4 bases on V and 4 bases on J, and the gene matches do not reach 7 bases of it. The sequenced sample consisted of peripheral blood. This TCR was sampled from a man in his fifties with active or convalescent COVID-19. The chain links TRBV5-1 with TRBJ2-7; 11 central nucleotides agree with TRBD2. Here is the DNA: TGCGCCAGCAGCCAATCTAGCGGGGGGCTATACGAGCAGTACTTC. Its protein is CASSQSSGGLYEQYF.